The clone carrying this T cell receptor beta chain was observed a handful of times. Its antigen remains unknown. The data originate from a study of T cell repertoires in cytomegalovirus infection. Study background: CMV epitopes in the study were HLA-C-restricted (recently identified) and HLA-B-restricted (well studied). It can be stated that public TCR beta signatures indicated CMV infection as well as a matching HLA type.

TCRdb analysed the reads with MiXCR anew, one entry per CDR3 protein. Of approximately 990,000 distinct CDR3 sequences in the sample, roughly 31% are singletons; the top ten hold around 15%. Study outcomes and limitations: CMV-specific TCR beta clonotypes restricted by HLA-C were the ones dominating the ex vivo response. Cumulative public TCR beta family frequency identified carriers of CMV plus the relevant HLA.

The source is a human donor in good health (CMV status not recorded). Some clones in this sample may be carry-over from other donors' samples. The sequences come from cultured CD8+ T cells from PBMCs, collected from culture after CMV antigen stimulation.

CDR3 sequence: CAISEPGTGSNEQFF. DNA for the CDR3: TGTGCCATCAGTGAACCCGGGACAGGGTCAAATGAGCAGTTCTTC. V usage is TRBV10-3 and J usage is TRBJ2-1; 9 bases fit TRBD1. With V trimmed by 3 bases and J by 7 bases, 7 bases remained unmatched. The germline CDR1 and CDR2 sequences are ENHRY and SYGVKD. The CDR3 has 15 residues.